A selection of T cell receptor beta chains follows, all from one sample in a study of relationships among human T cell subsets. Via MiXCR, TCRdb re-called the multiplex PCR reads, giving one row per CDR3 protein. The data show under 15,000 distinct CDR3 sequences, 60% seen once. The sample was Tregs sorted from blood. The receptors originated from a man in his forties in good health. CDR3s include the opening cysteine and the closing phenylalanine or tryptophan. A D gene is named only where the DNA matches it firmly. Not every row has a clone size; where given, it reads once, few, many or a size class.

>TRBV28|TRBJ2-7|-|few
CASTPRTAYEQYF
TGTGCCAGCACCCCTCGGACAGCCTACGAGCAGTACTTC
>TRBV27|TRBJ2-7|TRBD1|-
CASSFLDRDNEQYF
TGTGCCAGCAGTTTCTTGGACAGGGACAACGAGCAGTACTTC
>TRBV27|TRBJ2-4|-|-
CASSLPGTPNIQYF
TGTGCCAGCAGTCTCCCAGGGACTCCAAACATTCAGTACTTC
>TRBV28|TRBJ2-1|TRBD2|-
CASSPGGSNYEQFF
TGTGCCAGCAGTCCAGGCGGGAGTAATTATGAGCAGTTCTTC
>TRBV7-9|TRBJ2-3|-|medium-sized
CASSFIVGQAFSTDTQYF
TGTGCCAGCAGCTTCATAGTCGGGCAGGCGTTTAGCACAGATACGCAGTATTTT
>TRBV27|TRBJ2-7|-|-
CASRRGIYDEQYF
TGTGCCAGCAGGAGGGGAATATACGACGAGCAGTACTTC
>TRBV7-9|TRBJ1-5|-|once
CASSPGLHSNQPQHF
TGTGCCAGCAGCCCGGGACTCCATAGCAATCAGCCCCAGCATTTT
>TRBV11-2|TRBJ2-3|TRBD1|-
CASRRGQTTDTQYF
TGTGCCAGCAGACGGGGACAGACCACAGATACGCAGTATTTT
>TRBV11-2|TRBJ2-1|TRBD2|once
CVSSSVAGAGNEQFF
TGTGTCAGCAGCTCTGTAGCGGGAGCGGGAAATGAGCAGTTCTTC
>TRBV11-2|TRBJ2-7|TRBD1|-
CASSHPTGEWEQYF
TGTGCCAGCAGCCACCCTACAGGGGAATGGGAGCAGTACTTC
>TRBV2|TRBJ1-5|-|-
CASTDLYQPQHF
TGTGCCAGCACGGACCTTTATCAGCCCCAGCATTTT
>TRBV11-2|TRBJ2-5|TRBD2|few
CASSARTSGRALGETQYF
TGTGCCAGCAGCGCCCGGACTAGCGGGAGGGCCCTCGGAGAGACCCAGTACTTC
>TRBV29-1|TRBJ1-3|TRBD1|-
CSVGTGGNTIYF
TGCAGCGTCGGGACAGGGGGAAACACCATATATTTT
>TRBV6-1|TRBJ2-7|-|-
CAVRTTSGPYEQYF
TGTGCCGTCAGGACAACCTCAGGGCCCTACGAGCAGTACTTC
>TRBV11-2|TRBJ2-7|-|-
CASSLTRYEQYF
TGTGCCAGCAGCTTGACTAGGTACGAGCAGTACTTC
>TRBV4-2|TRBJ2-3|TRBD2|-
CASSQDPASGTDTQYF
TGTGCCAGCAGCCAAGACCCGGCTAGCGGTACAGATACGCAGTATTTT
>TRBV19|TRBJ1-4|-|once
CASSTLDRLGEKLFF
TGTGCCAGTAGTACACTCGACAGGTTGGGTGAAAAACTGTTTTTT
>TRBV6-5|TRBJ2-7|-|few
CASSYSNSLGEQYF
TGTGCCAGCAGTTACTCGAACTCTCTTGGAGAGCAGTACTTC
>TRBV29-1|TRBJ2-3|-|few
CSVDAGPADTQYF
TGCAGCGTTGACGCAGGGCCGGCAGATACGCAGTATTTT
>TRBV20-1|TRBJ2-5|-|-
CSARVLGETQYF
TGCAGTGCTAGGGTACTGGGAGAGACCCAGTACTTC